This T cell receptor (beta chain) was sequenced for a study of blood T cell repertoires in COVID-19. Trimming took off 4 bases at V and 4 bases at J, with 16 bases between the two ends. Germline V gene data show CDR1 as SGHRS and CDR2 as YFSETQ. The CDR3 is 15 amino acids. This clone was picked up a small number of times. Produced via immunoSEQ multiplex PCR; TCRdb's table is partial and in-frame only. The table has over 250,000 clones, 85% seen once. This sequence was found in a human donor in a cohort sampled during active COVID-19. The specimen sequenced was peripheral blood. The chain recombines TRBV5-1 with TRBJ2-3; D is possibly TRBD2 (5 bases). In DNA form, the CDR3 reads TGCGCCAGCAGCCGTGGAGGCCTTTTTTCAGATACGCAGTATTTT. Its protein is CASSRGGLFSDTQYF.